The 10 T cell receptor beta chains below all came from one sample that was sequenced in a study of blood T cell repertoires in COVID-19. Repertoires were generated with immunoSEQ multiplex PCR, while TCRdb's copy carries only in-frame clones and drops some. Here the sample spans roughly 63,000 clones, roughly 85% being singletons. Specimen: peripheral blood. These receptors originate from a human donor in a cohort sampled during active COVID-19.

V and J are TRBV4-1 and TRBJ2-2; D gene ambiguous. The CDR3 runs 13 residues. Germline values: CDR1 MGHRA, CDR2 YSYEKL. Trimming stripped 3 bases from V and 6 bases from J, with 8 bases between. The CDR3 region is CASSHRVSGELFF. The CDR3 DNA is TGCGCCAGCAGCCACCGCGTGTCCGGGGAGCTGTTTTTT.

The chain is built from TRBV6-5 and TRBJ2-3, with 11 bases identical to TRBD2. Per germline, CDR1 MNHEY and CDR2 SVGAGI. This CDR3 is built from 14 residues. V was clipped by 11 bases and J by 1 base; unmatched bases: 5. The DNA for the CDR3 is TGTGCCGGGAAACTAGCGGGAGGCACAGATACGCAGTATTTT. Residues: CAGKLAGGTDTQYF.

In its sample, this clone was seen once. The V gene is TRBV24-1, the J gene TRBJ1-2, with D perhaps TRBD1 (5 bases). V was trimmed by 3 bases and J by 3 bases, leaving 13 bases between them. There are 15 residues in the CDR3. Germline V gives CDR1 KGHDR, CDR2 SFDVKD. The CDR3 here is CATSDPVGADYGYTF. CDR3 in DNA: TGTGCCACCAGTGATCCGGTAGGGGCGGACTATGGCTACACCTTC.

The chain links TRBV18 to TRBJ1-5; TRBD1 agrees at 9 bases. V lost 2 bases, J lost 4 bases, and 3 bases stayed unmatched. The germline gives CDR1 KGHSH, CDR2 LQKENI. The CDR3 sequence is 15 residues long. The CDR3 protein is CASSPSGTGNQPQHF. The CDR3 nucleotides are TGTGCCAGCTCACCATCCGGGACAGGGAATCAGCCCCAGCATTTT.

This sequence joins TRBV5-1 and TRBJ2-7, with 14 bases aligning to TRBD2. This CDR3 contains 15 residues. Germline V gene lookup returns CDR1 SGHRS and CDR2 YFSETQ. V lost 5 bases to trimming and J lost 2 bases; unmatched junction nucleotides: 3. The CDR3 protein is CASRSGLAGAYEQYF. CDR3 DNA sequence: TGCGCCAGCAGGTCGGGACTAGCGGGAGCCTACGAGCAGTACTTC. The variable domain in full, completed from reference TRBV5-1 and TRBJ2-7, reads KAGVTQTPRYLIKTRGQQVTLSCSPISGHRSVSWYQQTPGQGLQFLFEYFSETQRNKGNFPGRFSGRQFSNSRSEMNVSTLELGDSALYLCASRSGLAGAYEQYFGPGTRLTVT.

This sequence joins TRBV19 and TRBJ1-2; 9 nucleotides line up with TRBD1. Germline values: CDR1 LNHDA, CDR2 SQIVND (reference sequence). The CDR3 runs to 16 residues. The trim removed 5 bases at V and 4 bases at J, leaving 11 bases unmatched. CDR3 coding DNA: TGTGCCAGTAGTCCTTCGGGGGACAGGGCCCTCTATGGCTACACCTTC. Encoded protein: CASSPSGDRALYGYTF.

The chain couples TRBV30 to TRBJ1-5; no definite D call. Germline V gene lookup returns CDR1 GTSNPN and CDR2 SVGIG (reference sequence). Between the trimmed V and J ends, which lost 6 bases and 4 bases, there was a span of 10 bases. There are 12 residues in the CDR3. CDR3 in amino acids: CACRGWNQPQHF. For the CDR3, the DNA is TGTGCCTGCAGAGGCTGGAATCAGCCCCAGCATTTT.

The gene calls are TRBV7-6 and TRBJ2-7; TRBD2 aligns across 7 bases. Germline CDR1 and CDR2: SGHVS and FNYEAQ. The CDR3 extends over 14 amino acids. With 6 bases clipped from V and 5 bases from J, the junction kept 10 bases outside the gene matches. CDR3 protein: CASRPRGVQDEQYF. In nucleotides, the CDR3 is TGTGCCAGCAGGCCCCGGGGGGTTCAGGACGAGCAGTACTTC.

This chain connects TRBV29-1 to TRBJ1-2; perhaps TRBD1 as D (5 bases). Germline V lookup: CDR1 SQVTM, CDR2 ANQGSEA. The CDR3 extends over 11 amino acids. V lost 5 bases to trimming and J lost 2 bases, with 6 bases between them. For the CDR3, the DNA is TGCAGCGTTTCAGGGAACTATGGCTACACCTTC. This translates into CSVSGNYGYTF. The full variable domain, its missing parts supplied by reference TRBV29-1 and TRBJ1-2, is SAVISQKPSRDICQRGTSLTIQCQVDSQVTMMFWYRQQPGQSLTLIATANQGSEATYESGFVIDKFPISRPNLTFSTLTVSNMSPEDSSIYLCSVSGNYGYTFGSGTRLTVV.

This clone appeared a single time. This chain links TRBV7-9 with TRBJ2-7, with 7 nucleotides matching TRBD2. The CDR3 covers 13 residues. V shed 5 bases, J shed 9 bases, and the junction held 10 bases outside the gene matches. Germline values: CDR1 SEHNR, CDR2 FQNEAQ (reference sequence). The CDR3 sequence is CASSPQGGQVQYF. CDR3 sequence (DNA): TGTGCCAGCAGCCCCCAGGGAGGGCAAGTGCAGTACTTC. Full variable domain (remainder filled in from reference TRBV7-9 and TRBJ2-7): DTGVSQNPRHKITKRGQNVTFRCDPISEHNRLYWYRQTLGQGPEFLTYFQNEAQLEKSRLLSDRFSAERPKGSFSTLEIQRTEQGDSAMYLCASSPQGGQVQYFGPGTRLTVT.